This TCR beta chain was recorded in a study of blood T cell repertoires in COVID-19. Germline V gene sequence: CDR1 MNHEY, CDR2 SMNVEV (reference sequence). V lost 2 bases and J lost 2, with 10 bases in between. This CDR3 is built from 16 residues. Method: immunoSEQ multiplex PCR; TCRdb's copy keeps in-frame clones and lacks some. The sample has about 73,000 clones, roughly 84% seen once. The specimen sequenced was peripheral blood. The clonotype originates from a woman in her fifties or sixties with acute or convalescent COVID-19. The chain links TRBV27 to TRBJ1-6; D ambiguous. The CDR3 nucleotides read TGTGCCAGCAGTTTAACAGTTATGACCTATAATTCACCCCTCCACTTT. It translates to CASSLTVMTYNSPLHF.